This record looks at one T cell receptor (beta chain) sequence and its context. Antigen unknown. PBMCs were isolated at a quantity of at least 6 million per sample. This entry comes from a study of blood T cells in healthy people across ages. General study results and limits: The percentage of naive T cells correlated strongly with TCR beta diversity. Diversity was higher, and naive CD4+ cells more numerous, in long-lived donors than in aged donors. The recorded TCR beta diversity per million T cells decreased in a roughly linear manner with age.

Germline CDR1 reads LGHDT; CDR2 reads YNNKEL (reference sequence). The V end was cut by 1 base, the J end by 3 bases, with 4 bases between. This CDR3 is built from 13 residues. The authors ran a second PCR of roughly 7 to 11 cycles using a sample-barcoded 5' primer and a J-beta primer mix. Using its own MiXCR run on the 5' RACE reads, TCRdb lists one record per CDR3 protein. The sample carries approximately 1.5 million distinct CDR3 sequences, roughly a third recorded once. This TCR was recovered from a woman in her 30s in good health. V usage is TRBV3-1 and J usage is TRBJ1-5; D remains ambiguous. The sequenced sample consisted of blood. The CDR3 reads CASSQADNQPQHF. As DNA, the CDR3 is TGTGCCAGCAGCCAAGCCGACAATCAGCCCCAGCATTTT.